This TCR beta chain was profiled in a study of CD8+ T cells in alopecia areata. Turning to the study itself: Treated patients took oral tofacitinib at 5 to 10 mg twice daily. Overall study results and limits: In lesional scalp, particularly from alopecia totalis/universalis, clonality was higher than in normal scalp. Relative to mice, TCR sharing across patients was less clear, a difference possibly HLA-related.

This clone was found a few times. No antigen is known for it. cDNA prepared by RNA extraction and subsequent reverse transcription served as the template for sequencing. Some clones are missing from TCRdb's copy, which holds only in-frame ones; the method was immunoSEQ multiplex PCR. The sample includes about 150,000 clones, around half of them seen just once. Alopecia areata patients had lesional scalp punch biopsies and peripheral blood taken from them. The CDR3 is made up of 10 amino acids. V shed 8 bases and J shed 5 bases, with 6 bases lying between them. Looked up from germline, CDR1 is SGHAT and CDR2 is FQNNGV.

The TCR was taken from a human donor with alopecia areata. This rearrangement joins TRBV11-2 to TRBJ2-5, with unresolved D. The material sequenced was CD8+ T cells sorted from blood, taken at week 0. Here the CDR3 DNA reads TGTGCCAGCTTCGGGGAGACCCAGTACTTC. It is translated as CASFGETQYF. Together with reference TRBV11-2 and TRBJ2-5, the CDR3 gives the full variable domain: EAGVAQSPRYKIIEKRQSVAFWCNPISGHATLYWYQQILGQGPKLLIQFQNNGVVDDSQLPKDRFSAERLKGVDSTLKIQPAKLEDSAVYLCASFGETQYFGPGTRLLVL.